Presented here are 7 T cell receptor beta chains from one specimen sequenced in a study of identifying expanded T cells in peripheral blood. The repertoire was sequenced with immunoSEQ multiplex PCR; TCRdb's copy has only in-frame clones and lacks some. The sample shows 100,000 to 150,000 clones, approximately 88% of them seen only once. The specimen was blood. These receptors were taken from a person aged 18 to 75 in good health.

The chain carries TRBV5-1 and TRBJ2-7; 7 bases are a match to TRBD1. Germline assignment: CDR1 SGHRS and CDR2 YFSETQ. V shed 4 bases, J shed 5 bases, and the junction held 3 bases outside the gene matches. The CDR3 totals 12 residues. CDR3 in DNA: TGCGCCAGCAGCCAGACAGGGAACGAGCAGTACTTC. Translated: CASSQTGNEQYF.

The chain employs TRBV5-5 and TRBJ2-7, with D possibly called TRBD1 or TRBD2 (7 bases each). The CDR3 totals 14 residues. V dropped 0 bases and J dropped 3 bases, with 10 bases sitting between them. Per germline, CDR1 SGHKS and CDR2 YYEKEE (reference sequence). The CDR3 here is CASSLARGGYEQYF. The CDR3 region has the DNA TGTGCCAGCAGCTTGGCCAGGGGGGGCTACGAGCAGTACTTC.

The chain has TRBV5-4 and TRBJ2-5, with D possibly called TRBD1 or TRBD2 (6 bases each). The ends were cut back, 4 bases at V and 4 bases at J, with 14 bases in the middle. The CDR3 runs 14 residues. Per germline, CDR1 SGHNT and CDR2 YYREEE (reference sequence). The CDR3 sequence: CASSPTGAGETQYF. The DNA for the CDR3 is TGTGCCAGCAGCCCTACGGGGGCCGGAGAGACCCAGTACTTC.

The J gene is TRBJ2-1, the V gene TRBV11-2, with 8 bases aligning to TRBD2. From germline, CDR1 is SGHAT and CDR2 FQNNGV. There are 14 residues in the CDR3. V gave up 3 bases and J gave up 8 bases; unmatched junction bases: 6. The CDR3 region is CASSFLAREDEQFF. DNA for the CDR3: TGTGCCAGCAGCTTCCTAGCGCGGGAGGATGAGCAGTTCTTC.

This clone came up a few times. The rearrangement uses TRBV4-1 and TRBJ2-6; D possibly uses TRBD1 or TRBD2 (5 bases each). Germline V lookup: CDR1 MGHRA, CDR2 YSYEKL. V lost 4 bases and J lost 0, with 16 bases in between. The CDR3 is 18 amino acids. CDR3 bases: TGCGCCAGCAGCCGGCTTTACGGGGCAAGCTCTGGGGCCAACGTCCTGACTTTC. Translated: CASSRLYGASSGANVLTF.

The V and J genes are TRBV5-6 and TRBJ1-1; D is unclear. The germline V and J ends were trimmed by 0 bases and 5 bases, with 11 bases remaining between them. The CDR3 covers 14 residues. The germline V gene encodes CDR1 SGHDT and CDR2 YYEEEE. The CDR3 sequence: CASSLGDLRTEAFF. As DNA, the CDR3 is TGTGCCAGCAGCTTGGGGGATTTGAGGACTGAAGCTTTCTTT.

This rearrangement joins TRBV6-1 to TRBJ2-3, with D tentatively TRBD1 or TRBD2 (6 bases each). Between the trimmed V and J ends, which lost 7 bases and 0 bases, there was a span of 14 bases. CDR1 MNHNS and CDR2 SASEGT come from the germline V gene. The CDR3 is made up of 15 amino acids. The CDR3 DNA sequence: TGTGCCAGCAAGAGGGGGAGGACTAGCACAGATACGCAGTATTTT. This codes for CASKRGRTSTDTQYF.